The 9 T cell receptor beta chains reported below all come from one sample, sequenced in a study of regulatory T cells in long-lasting Graves disease. CDR3 regions were amplified by Arm-PCR using iRepertoire HTBI primers to build TCR beta libraries. Each CDR3 protein gets one entry after TCRdb re-called the multiplex PCR reads with MiXCR. Of 350,000 to 400,000 distinct CDR3 sequences listed, 15% to 20% were seen once; the top ten hold around 20%. Time point meaning: newly diagnosed GD, antithyroid drugs for less than 3 months. PBMCs were the source of the RNA used for TCR sequencing. This sample also belongs to another study, concerning T cells in Graves' hyperthyroidism and ophthalmopathy.

The specimen comprised peripheral blood mononuclear cells (PBMCs), sampled at new diagnosis, from a patient treated with antithyroid drugs. The receptors were sampled from a woman aged 18-30 years with Graves disease.

The chain recombines TRBV10-3 with TRBJ2-3, with 9 bases lining up with TRBD1. The CDR3 is 15 residues long. J gave up 5 bases and V 2 bases, and 5 bases lay outside the gene matches. Germline V gene sequence: CDR1 ENHRY, CDR2 SYGVKD. CDR3 bases: TGTGCCATCAGTGAGGGTACAGGGGGCGTAGATACGCAGTATTTT. Translation: CAISEGTGGVDTQYF.

This clonotype has ten or more counts. This sequence joins TRBV5-1 and TRBJ1-1; possibly TRBD1 for D (5 bases). The V end was cut by 0 bases, the J end by 5 bases, with 11 bases between. Germline V gene sequence: CDR1 SGHRS, CDR2 YFSETQ. The CDR3 consists of 14 residues. The CDR3 is CASSLEVEGTEAFF. The CDR3 DNA reads TGCGCCAGCAGCTTGGAAGTTGAGGGGACTGAAGCTTTCTTT. The entire variable domain, with the rest obtained from reference TRBV5-1 and TRBJ1-1, is as follows: KAGVTQTPRYLIKTRGQQVTLSCSPISGHRSVSWYQQTPGQGLQFLFEYFSETQRNKGNFPGRFSGRQFSNSRSEMNVSTLELGDSALYLCASSLEVEGTEAFFGQGTRLTVV.

V and J are TRBV5-1 and TRBJ1-2; 12 positions match TRBD1. Germline CDR1 and CDR2: SGHRS and YFSETQ. CDR3 length: 15 amino acids. V was clipped by 4 bases and J by 6 bases; unmatched bases: 7. The CDR3 spells CASSLGQGAVNGYTF. The CDR3 DNA reads TGCGCCAGCAGCCTGGGACAGGGGGCTGTAAATGGCTACACCTTC. The full variable domain, completed using reference TRBV5-1 and TRBJ1-2, is KAGVTQTPRYLIKTRGQQVTLSCSPISGHRSVSWYQQTPGQGLQFLFEYFSETQRNKGNFPGRFSGRQFSNSRSEMNVSTLELGDSALYLCASSLGQGAVNGYTFGSGTRLTVV.

This clonotype was found a few times. The V gene is TRBV2, the J gene TRBJ1-4, with D unresolved. This CDR3 has 16 residues. Germline V gene lookup returns CDR1 SNHLY and CDR2 FYNNEI. V was clipped by 1 base and J by 0 bases, with 9 bases between them. CDR3 amino acids: CASSEVGSSTNEKLFF. The DNA of the CDR3 is TGTGCCAGCAGTGAAGTTGGGAGCTCAACTAATGAAAAACTGTTTTTT.

The rearrangement uses TRBV4-1 and TRBJ2-5; TRBD2 matches at 16 bases. V gave up 3 bases and J gave up 5 bases; unmatched junction bases: 15. The V gene's germline CDR1 is MGHRA and CDR2 YSYEKL. The CDR3 is made up of 20 amino acids. Written as DNA, the CDR3 is TGCGCCAGCAGCCACCTTTCCGGGACTAGCGGGGGGGCCGGGCTTGAGACCCAGTACTTC. This translates into CASSHLSGTSGGAGLETQYF.

This clonotype was seen more than once but under ten times. V gene TRBV7-9 combines with J gene TRBJ1-6, with 7 bases matching TRBD1. Germline lookup yields CDR1 SEHNR and CDR2 FQNEAQ (reference sequence). Trimming removed 5 bases from V and 6 bases from J; junction bases left unmatched: 13. The CDR3 extends over 17 amino acids. The CDR3 loop is CASSPGDRPRVNSPLHF. Here the CDR3 DNA reads TGTGCCAGCAGCCCCGGGGACAGACCCAGGGTTAATTCACCCCTCCACTTT.

In DNA, the CDR3 is TGTGCCAGCAGGGCACTAGCGGGATCCGGGGGAGATACGCAGTATTTT. It yields the protein CASRALAGSGGDTQYF. The chain links TRBV6-2 or TRBV6-3 to TRBJ2-3; 10 positions agree with TRBD2. The CDR3 length is 16 residues. The germline CDR1 and CDR2 sequences are MNHEY and SVGEGT. The J segment lost 5 bases and the V segment lost 6 bases, leaving 11 bases of the junction unmatched.

This clonotype was counted ten times or more. The chain couples TRBV2 to TRBJ2-1; D unresolved. The CDR3 contains 16 residues. V shed 3 bases and J shed 4 bases, with 16 bases lying between them. Germline CDR1 SNHLY, CDR2 FYNNEI. The CDR3 nucleotides read TGTGCCAGCAGTGATCTCCTATCTACAGCGTACAATGAGCAGTTCTTC. Amino acids: CASSDLLSTAYNEQFF.

In its sample, this clonotype was seen many times. This CDR3 is CATSDLPPGTGDTGELFF. The CDR3, as DNA: TGTGCCACCAGTGATTTGCCCCCCGGGACAGGGGACACCGGGGAGCTGTTTTTT. The gene calls are TRBV24-1 and TRBJ2-2; 10 bases agree with TRBD1. Losses at the gene ends were 0 bases for V and 3 bases for J; bases not matched to a gene: 6. The CDR3 has 18 amino acids. Germline CDR1 is KGHDR and CDR2 is SFDVKD.